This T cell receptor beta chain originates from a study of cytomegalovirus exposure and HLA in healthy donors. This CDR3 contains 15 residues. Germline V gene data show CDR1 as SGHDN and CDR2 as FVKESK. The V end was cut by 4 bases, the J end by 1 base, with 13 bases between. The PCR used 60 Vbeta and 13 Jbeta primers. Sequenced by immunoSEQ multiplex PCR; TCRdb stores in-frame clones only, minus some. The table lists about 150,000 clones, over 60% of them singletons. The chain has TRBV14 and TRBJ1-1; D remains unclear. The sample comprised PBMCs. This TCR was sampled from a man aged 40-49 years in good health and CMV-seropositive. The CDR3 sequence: CASSPNLAGNTEAFF. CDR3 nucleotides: TGTGCCAGCAGCCCGAATCTAGCTGGGAACACTGAAGCTTTCTTT.